This T cell receptor beta chain comes out of a study of cytomegalovirus exposure and HLA in healthy donors. V was clipped by 4 bases and J by 2 bases; unmatched bases: 7. The CDR3 consists of 17 residues. The germline gives CDR1 SQVTM, CDR2 ANQGSEA. Data came from immunoSEQ multiplex PCR; TCRdb stores just in-frame clones and leaves some out. Of about 140,000 clones in the sample, 84% were seen once. Sample: PBMCs. The source of this sequence is a woman younger than 45 in good health and CMV-seronegative. The chain employs TRBV29-1 and TRBJ2-3, with 15 bases identical to TRBD2. CDR3 nucleotides: TGCAGCGTTGGGGGGACTAGCGGGGGGCGACCCACAGATACGCAGTATTTT. Protein sequence: CSVGGTSGGRPTDTQYF.